The rows below give T cell receptor beta chains drawn from one sample of a study of early T cells in non-severe SARS-CoV-2 infection. TCRdb reanalysed the 5' RACE reads using MiXCR and keeps one entry per CDR3 protein. Here the sample spans over 55,000 distinct CDR3 sequences, 7.5% to 10% being singletons. The source material was whole blood. These receptor sequences come from an adult who was a healthcare worker with PCR-confirmed SARS-CoV-2 infection or an uninfected control (not recorded which). CDR3s leave out the opening cysteine and the closing phenylalanine or tryptophan.

length,J,V,CDR3
13,TRBJ1-2,TRBV7-8,ASSPDREFNYGYT
14,TRBJ2-6,TRBV11-1,ASSFDQGSGANVLT
10,TRBJ2-3,TRBV20-1,SARQGADTQY
11,TRBJ1-2,TRBV12-3/TRBV12-4,ASSKGGVSGYT
15,TRBJ2-5,TRBV10-2,ASSRGLGVLRPETQY
10,TRBJ1-2,TRBV12-3/TRBV12-4,ASSFSNSGYT
10,TRBJ2-1,TRBV27,ASSSRGDEQF
13,TRBJ1-2,TRBV18,ASSPPGAYNYGYT
14,TRBJ2-3,TRBV5-4,ASSLPGQEYTDTQY
15,TRBJ2-1,TRBV6-2/TRBV6-3,ASTGTFGGAKLNEQF
16,TRBJ2-6,TRBV20-1,SARATGQGKSGANVLT
11,TRBJ1-4,TRBV5-1,ASSSGRDEKLF
11,TRBJ1-4,TRBV20-1,SARGPGSEKLF